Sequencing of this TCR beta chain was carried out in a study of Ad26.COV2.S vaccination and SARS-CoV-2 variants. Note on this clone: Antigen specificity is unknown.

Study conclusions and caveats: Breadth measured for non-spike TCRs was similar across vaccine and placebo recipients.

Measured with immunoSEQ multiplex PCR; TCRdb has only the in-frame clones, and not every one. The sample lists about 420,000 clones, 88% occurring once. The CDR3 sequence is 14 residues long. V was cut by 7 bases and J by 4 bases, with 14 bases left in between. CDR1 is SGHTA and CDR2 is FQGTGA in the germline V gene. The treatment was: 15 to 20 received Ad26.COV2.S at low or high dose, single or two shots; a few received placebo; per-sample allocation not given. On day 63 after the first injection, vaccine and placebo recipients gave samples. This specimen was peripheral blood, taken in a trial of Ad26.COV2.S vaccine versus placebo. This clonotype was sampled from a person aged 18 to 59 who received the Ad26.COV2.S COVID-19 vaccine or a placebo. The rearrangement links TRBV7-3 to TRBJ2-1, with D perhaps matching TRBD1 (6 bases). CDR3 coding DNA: TGTGCCAGCACTGCAGGGGACCCTTACAATGAGCAGTTCTTC. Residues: CASTAGDPYNEQFF.